Listed below are T cell receptor beta chains from one sample, sequenced in a study of patients and donors after allogeneic stem cell transplantation. TCRdb fed the RT-PCR reads into MiXCR, producing one record per CDR3 protein. The table shows more than 150,000 distinct CDR3 sequences, with 24% occurring only once. The sample taken for sequencing was blood, either unsorted or a sorted T cell fraction (not recorded which). The origin of the receptors is a human donor who was either an allogeneic HSCT recipient or a stem cell or donor lymphocyte infusion donor (not recorded which). It is not recorded whose cells these are; they may come from a transplant donor. Each CDR3 is given with its conserved first and last residue. The D gene is left open where the match is weak. Clone size is shown for a subset of rows, as once, few, many or a class of expanded clone.

v_gene: TRBV12-3/TRBV12-4
d_gene: TRBD1
j_gene: TRBJ1-2
abundance: many
CDR3aa: CASSRTGVTGYTF
CDR3nt: TGTGCCAGCAGCAGGACAGGGGTCACTGGCTACACCTTC

v_gene: TRBV12-3/TRBV12-4
d_gene: .
j_gene: TRBJ2-4
abundance: .
CDR3aa: CASSGGTHDAKNIQYF
CDR3nt: TGTGCCAGCAGTGGAGGGACACACGATGCCAAAAACATTCAGTACTTC

v_gene: TRBV20-1
d_gene: .
j_gene: TRBJ2-3
abundance: .
CDR3aa: CSGETGDTDTQYF
CDR3nt: TGCAGTGGAGAGACTGGAGACACAGATACGCAGTATTTT

v_gene: TRBV5-1
d_gene: .
j_gene: TRBJ1-2
abundance: .
CDR3aa: CASSLYRPERYGYTF
CDR3nt: TGCGCCAGCAGCTTGTACAGGCCGGAGAGGTATGGCTACACCTTC

v_gene: TRBV4-2
d_gene: .
j_gene: TRBJ1-1
abundance: .
CDR3aa: CASSQVQDDTEAFF
CDR3nt: TGTGCCAGCAGCCAAGTGCAGGATGACACTGAAGCTTTCTTT

v_gene: TRBV20-1
d_gene: .
j_gene: TRBJ1-1
abundance: many
CDR3aa: CSASRGPANTEAFF
CDR3nt: TGCAGTGCCTCCCGAGGGCCGGCGAACACTGAAGCTTTCTTT

v_gene: TRBV20-1
d_gene: .
j_gene: TRBJ1-1
abundance: few
CDR3aa: CSARDFSRARMNTEAFF
CDR3nt: TGCAGTGCTAGAGATTTTTCCAGGGCGAGAATGAACACTGAAGCTTTCTTT

v_gene: TRBV6-2/TRBV6-3
d_gene: .
j_gene: TRBJ2-1
abundance: few
CDR3aa: CASSYPPGPGEQFF
CDR3nt: TGTGCCAGCAGTTACCCACCAGGGCCTGGGGAGCAGTTCTTC

v_gene: TRBV29-1
d_gene: .
j_gene: TRBJ2-1
abundance: .
CDR3aa: CSVQGGNEQFF
CDR3nt: TGCAGCGTTCAAGGGGGGAATGAGCAGTTCTTC

v_gene: TRBV18
d_gene: .
j_gene: TRBJ1-1
abundance: few
CDR3aa: CASSPPDALEAFF
CDR3nt: TGTGCCAGCTCACCACCGGATGCGTTGGAAGCTTTCTTT

v_gene: TRBV15
d_gene: .
j_gene: TRBJ2-3
abundance: few
CDR3aa: CATSRAPDTQYF
CDR3nt: TGTGCCACCAGCAGAGCCCCAGATACGCAGTATTTT

v_gene: TRBV6-5
d_gene: .
j_gene: TRBJ2-5
abundance: .
CDR3aa: CASSYSVGVETQYF
CDR3nt: TGTGCCAGCAGTTACTCGGTGGGAGTTGAGACCCAGTACTTC

v_gene: TRBV12-3/TRBV12-4
d_gene: .
j_gene: TRBJ1-5
abundance: .
CDR3aa: CASSFGASLSSNQPQHF
CDR3nt: TGTGCCAGCAGTTTTGGGGCAAGCCTTTCTAGCAATCAGCCCCAGCATTTT

v_gene: TRBV20-1
d_gene: .
j_gene: TRBJ1-1
abundance: .
CDR3aa: CSAIRQGNTEAFF
CDR3nt: TGCAGTGCTATTCGCCAGGGGAACACTGAAGCTTTCTTT

v_gene: TRBV11-2
d_gene: .
j_gene: TRBJ1-2
abundance: few
CDR3aa: CASSLGIRIINYGYTF
CDR3nt: TGTGCCAGCAGCTTGGGTATTCGGATTATTAACTATGGCTACACCTTC

v_gene: TRBV5-1
d_gene: .
j_gene: TRBJ1-1
abundance: few
CDR3aa: CASREGVGTEAFF
CDR3nt: TGCGCCAGTAGAGAGGGAGTCGGCACTGAAGCTTTCTTT

v_gene: TRBV7-9
d_gene: .
j_gene: TRBJ1-3
abundance: few
CDR3aa: CASSFGPGNTIYF
CDR3nt: TGTGCCAGCAGCTTCGGCCCGGGAAACACCATATATTTT

v_gene: TRBV20-1
d_gene: .
j_gene: TRBJ2-3
abundance: .
CDR3aa: CSAMDYRSTDTQYF
CDR3nt: TGCAGTGCTATGGACTATCGGAGCACAGATACGCAGTATTTT

v_gene: TRBV12-3/TRBV12-4
d_gene: .
j_gene: TRBJ2-7
abundance: few
CDR3aa: CASSTTALEEQYF
CDR3nt: TGTGCCAGCAGTACGACAGCTTTGGAAGAGCAGTACTTC

v_gene: TRBV7-3
d_gene: TRBD2
j_gene: TRBJ2-1
abundance: .
CDR3aa: CASSLPRASGRTNEQFF
CDR3nt: TGTGCCAGCAGCTTACCCCGCGCTAGCGGGAGGACCAATGAGCAGTTCTTC